The sample holds one count of the clone carrying this T cell receptor (beta chain). Antigen unknown. Germline assignment: CDR1 SGHTA and CDR2 FQGNSA. The length of the CDR3 is 13 residues. The V gene lost 2 bases and the J gene lost 2 bases, with 4 bases spanning the gap. Libraries were prepared by immunoSEQ multiplex PCR; TCRdb keeps only in-frame clonotypes and omits some of them. Among about 150,000 clones listed, roughly 91% were seen once. This specimen belongs to a study of T cell responses to AZD1222 COVID-19 vaccine. Study observations and caveats: Among those given AZD1222, only five to seven were seropositive at baseline.

J is TRBJ1-5 and V is TRBV7-2; D is ambiguous. The input for sequencing was peripheral blood, taken on day 0 of AZD1222 vaccination. The source of this sequence is an adult in good health. In DNA, the CDR3 is TGTGCCAGCAGCTTAACCGGCAATCAGCCCCAGCATTTT. This translates into CASSLTGNQPQHF.